This TCR beta chain was profiled in a study of T cell responses to AZD1222 COVID-19 vaccine. Across the study: The study pooled second doses at about 4 or about 12 weeks.

Concerning this clone: Its cognate antigen is unknown.

Study-wide points: Spike-specific TCR breadth and depth rose after two AZD1222 doses. Repertoires were obtained only post-peak T cell response.

The CDR3 is 16 residues long. The J segment lost 6 bases and the V segment lost 1 base, leaving 7 bases of the junction unmatched. The germline CDR1 and CDR2 sequences are LGHNA and YNFKEQ. Profiling relied on immunoSEQ multiplex PCR, and the TCRdb table lists in-frame clones only, not all of them. This sample carries 110,000 or so clones, about 90% of them seen once, and the ten largest clones take approximately 5.9%. The sample in question was peripheral blood, obtained on day 0 of AZD1222 vaccination. The chain is built from TRBV4-2 and TRBJ2-1, with TRBD2 identical over 9 bases. This TCR came from an adult in good health. The CDR3 coding sequence is TGTGCCAGCAGCCAAGTGGGGACTAGCAGGGGCAATGAGCAGTTCTTC. It translates to CASSQVGTSRGNEQFF.